This T cell receptor beta chain was observed in a study of T cell responses to AZD1222 COVID-19 vaccine. Notes on the study in general: Unmutated variant regions reportedly attract nearly half of all spike-specific TCRs. The study identified only five to seven AZD1222 recipients as seropositive at baseline. Possibly, clonal diversity was underestimated; donors were largely white British and included more females. Rises in breadth and depth of Spike-specific TCRs came after two AZD1222 doses.

V dropped 0 bases and J dropped 3; count of bases not matched to a gene: 8. CDR3 size: 16 residues. CDR1 is LNHNV, CDR2 YYDKDF, per germline (reference sequence). Profiled with immunoSEQ multiplex PCR; TCRdb holds only in-frame clones, not every one. The table includes 150,000 to 200,000 clones, 94% detected once. This clone was counted once. The antigen is not known. Sequencing was performed on peripheral blood, taken 28 days after the second AZD1222 dose. This chain joins TRBV15 and TRBJ2-7; TRBD2 matches at 7 bases. The origin of this receptor is an adult who received the AZD1222 COVID-19 vaccine. This chain's CDR3 is CATSRDRGGSFYEQYF. The CDR3 DNA is TGTGCCACCAGCAGAGATAGGGGCGGGAGTTTCTACGAGCAGTACTTC.